This record looks at one T cell receptor beta chain sequence and its context. Its antigen is currently unknown. Preparation of TCR beta libraries was done by quantitative 5'-RACE with molecular barcodes. A single record per CDR3 protein comes from TCRdb applying MiXCR to the 5' RACE reads. The sample consists of around 890,000 distinct CDR3 sequences, about 10% of them appearing once. The data belong to a study of CD8 T cells in ankylosing spondylitis. Overall study results and limits: In the blood and synovial fluid of reactive arthritis, some motif variants had been previously reported. Significant enrichment of disease-linked clones was reported in matched ankylosing spondylitis synovial fluid. Clones that were linked to disease were CD8+ and were relatively rare in peripheral blood. Characteristic, it appeared, of ankylosing spondylitis blood was a TCR beta motif of roughly eight highly homologous variants.

Germline V gives CDR1 MNHNS, CDR2 SASEGT. The CDR3 runs to 13 residues. V shed 5 bases and J shed 3 bases, with 10 bases lying between them. The TCR sequence derives from a male donor with ankylosing spondylitis. The chain combines TRBV6-1 with TRBJ1-1, with D unresolved. The sample taken for sequencing was blood, either unsorted or a sorted T cell fraction (not recorded which). The CDR3 coding sequence is TGTGCCAGCAGTCCAACCATAGACACTGAAGCTTTCTTT. This gives the protein CASSPTIDTEAFF.